This T cell receptor (beta chain) was recorded in a study of blood T cell repertoires in COVID-19. Study-level information: Researchers got acute and convalescent COVID-19 samples from the United States, Italy and Spain. The analysed material was cDNA or gDNA that came from T cells, B-cell-depleted T cells, or PBMCs.

V gave up 3 bases and J gave up 2 bases, with 14 bases separating them. Germline V lookup: CDR1 SGHNT, CDR2 YYREEE (reference sequence). CDR3 length: 15 residues. Under the authors' procedure: Estimation of nucleated cell counts was performed using reference gene primer amplification. TCRdb's copy holds only in-frame clones and misses some; the assay was immunoSEQ multiplex PCR. V, J and clone size derive from that table, while D and trimming were established from the DNA sequence. The table records around 120,000 clones, over 65% of them present only once. The clonotype comes from a man between 70 and 80 years old with acute or convalescent COVID-19. V gene TRBV5-4 combines with J gene TRBJ1-2; weak D call: TRBD1 (6 bases). The material sequenced was peripheral blood. The CDR3 spells CASSSLGQGNYGYTF. Written as DNA, the CDR3 is TGTGCCAGCAGCTCCCTTGGTCAGGGGAACTATGGCTACACCTTC.